The entry below gives a single T cell receptor (beta chain) sequence along with its context. The data belong to a study of blood T cell repertoires in COVID-19. Study background: Some COVID-19 samples were acute and others convalescent; all came from the United States, Italy and Spain. PBMCs, B-cell-depleted T cells, or T cells provided the cDNA or gDNA that made up the material.

As handled by the study authors: Estimation of nucleated cell counts was performed using reference gene primer amplification. Using immunoSEQ multiplex PCR, the repertoire was profiled, and TCRdb retains in-frame clones only, with some absent. V and J calls and clone size are those listed in that table; D and trimming were worked out from the DNA. Of 300,000 or so clones in the sample, 75% to 90% are singletons; the top ten hold approximately 4%. The CDR3 is 14 amino acids. V dropped 2 bases and J dropped 2 bases, with 4 bases sitting between them. Germline lookup yields CDR1 SGHVS and CDR2 FQNEAQ. The sequenced sample was peripheral blood. The origin of this receptor is a woman aged 40 to 49 with acute or convalescent COVID-19. V gene TRBV7-8 combines with J gene TRBJ1-6; D is unresolved. The CDR3 loop is CASSLNTYNSPLHF. CDR3 bases: TGTGCCAGCAGCTTAAACACCTATAATTCACCCCTCCACTTT.